This T cell receptor beta chain derives from a study of T cell repertoires in cytomegalovirus infection. Study-wide background: Indicated by public TCR beta signatures were CMV infection and matching HLA type.

This clonotype was counted between two and nine times. Its antigen is not identified. V lost 5 bases, J lost 2 bases, and 28 bases lay in between. The germline V gene encodes CDR1 SEHNR and CDR2 FQNEAQ (reference sequence). The CDR3 has 19 residues. TCRdb reprocessed the reads via MiXCR and lists one record per CDR3 protein. The repertoire includes roughly 150,000 distinct CDR3 sequences, 20% to 25% of them detected once, and roughly 25% sits in the top ten. Findings of the study overall: Frequencies of public TCR beta families were cumulated, and this identified carriers of CMV plus the relevant HLA. Clonotype analysis showed dominance of the ex vivo response by HLA-C-restricted CMV-specific TCR beta clonotypes.

This sequence originates from a human donor in good health (CMV status not recorded). Some clones in this sample may be carry-over from other donors' samples. This rearrangement joins TRBV7-9 to TRBJ2-7; perhaps TRBD1 as D (5 bases). The starting material was CD8+ T cells from cultured PBMCs, obtained from culture after CMV antigen stimulation. This CDR3 is CASSPSSGLSSAQAYEQYF. The CDR3 coding sequence is TGTGCCAGCAGCCCAAGCTCAGGGTTATCTTCCGCCCAGGCCTACGAGCAGTACTTC.